The source of this T cell receptor (beta chain) is a study of T cells after yellow fever vaccination. Study-wide points: The booster saw the reappearance of most primary-vaccination clones (about 95% CD4, 70% to 90% CD8). It was the secondary response that reached its peak faster, day 5 versus 15, but it was weaker. Clonotypes shared by both compartments, CD4 and CD8, made up a small share.

Production of TCR cDNA was by 5'RACE template switching, which also added a universal primer site and UMIs. MiXCR was run by TCRdb on the 5' RACE reads, yielding one entry per CDR3 protein. This sample carries about 400,000 distinct CDR3 sequences, 9.5% to 13% of them seen once, and the ten largest clones take 15% to 20%. In this sample, this clonotype turned up many times. Its antigen is not known. Germline CDR1 is SGHTA and CDR2 is FQGNSA. The CDR3 has 15 amino acids. Between the trimmed V and J ends, which lost 5 bases and 0 bases, there was a span of 11 bases. J is TRBJ1-5 and V is TRBV7-2; D gene uncertain. This TCR derives from a man aged 18 to 29 who received the YFV17D yellow fever vaccine. Sample: PBMCs, taken on the day of the first yellow fever vaccination. The DNA of the CDR3 is TGTGCCAGCAGCGAACGGGCCGGTAGCAATCAGCCCCAGCATTTT. Protein product: CASSERAGSNQPQHF.